The entry below gives a single T cell receptor beta chain sequence along with its context. The ends were cut back, 0 bases at V and 8 bases at J, with 17 bases in the middle. The CDR3 runs 16 residues. Germline V gene data show CDR1 as SGHAT and CDR2 as FQDESV (reference sequence). These data originate in a study of OX40 agonist ivuxolimab in advanced cancers. Profiling relied on immunoSEQ multiplex PCR, and the TCRdb table lists in-frame clones only, not all of them. The repertoire consists of roughly 60,000 clones, with 84% occurring once and the leading ten covering over 4%. The clonotype comes from an adult with an advanced solid tumor such as melanoma, head and neck, liver or kidney cancer. V and J are TRBV11-1 and TRBJ2-1; weak D call: TRBD2 (6 bases). The sequencing used CD4+ or CD8+ T cells sorted from blood, collected in a trial of the OX40 agonist ivuxolimab. CDR3: CASSLAGRPPVDEQFF. Written as DNA, the CDR3 is TGTGCCAGCAGCTTAGCGGGGAGGCCACCAGTTGATGAGCAGTTCTTC.